This TCR beta chain is drawn from a study of blood T cell repertoires in COVID-19 (dated by TCRdb to 2018 to 2021). With respect to the entire study: The collaborator samples originated in the United States, Italy and Spain and spanned the acute and convalescent phases of COVID-19. The prospective study material was composed of cDNA or gDNA derived from T cells, B-cell-depleted T cells, or PBMCs. Deeply sampled blood TCRbeta repertoires from subjects exposed to, actively infected with, or recovered from COVID-19 were included in the dataset. A freely available public database, intended as a resource for researchers studying the immune response to SARS-CoV-2, is where the repertoires were released. Samples were obtained from the ongoing ImmuneRACE study (first 160 participants) and from over 1,000 subjects provided by 6 global collaborators. A de-identified subject ID, COVID-19 status, age in years and sex were almost always included in the sample metadata. HLA class I and class II types, where available, came from metadata supplied by the sample provider rather than from assay-based typing.

Whole blood was collected in K2EDTA tubes by collaborating institutions according to the institutions' own protocols. For TCRbeta analysis, collaborators shipped samples in one of three forms: frozen whole blood, isolated PBMCs, or DNA extracted from either of those sample types. Notes on this clone: Its cognate antigen has yet to be identified. One base away there is no much larger clone; base qualities are not given.

What the authors observed across the whole study: The quantity of clinical and demographic metadata differed by source and by participant and was supplied without curation.

The immunoSEQ Assay, a bias-controlled multiplex PCR, was used to amplify TCRbeta CDR3 regions from genomic DNA. The authors processed their data as follows. The number of nucleated cells in each sample was estimated by amplification of reference gene primers within the assay. To quantify the absolute abundance of each unique TCRbeta CDR3 rearrangement, sequence reads were collapsed and filtered. For each sample, productive Simpson clonality was calculated as the square root of Simpson's diversity index over productive rearrangements. This is the immuneACCESS table as TCRdb keeps it, with only in-frame sequences that have V and J called. A part of the clones is gone; compared with another copy, unresolved V genes explain less than half, and the rest is unexplained. The DNA gave D and trimming, while V, J and clone size come from that table. This sample holds about 97,000 clones; around 87% were observed only once. The ten biggest clones cover around 2.9% of the sample.

For this chain, trimming is 4 bases at the V end and 5 bases at the J end, and the number of junction bases without a gene match is 7. The CDR3, from cysteine to phenylalanine, totals 15 residues. Only the CDR3 DNA is retained, 45 bases long and in frame from the first base. CDR1 and CDR2 were assigned from the germline V gene (reference sequence) as SGHKS and YYEKEE. The chain joins TRBV5-5 to TRBJ2-5, with 11 central nucleotides matching TRBD1. The receptor was derived from a man aged 50 to 59 with active or convalescent COVID-19. Sample: peripheral blood. The nucleotides read TGTGCCAGCAGCCACTGGACAGGGGGCCTGGAGACCCAGTACTTC. This codes for CASSHWTGGLETQYF.